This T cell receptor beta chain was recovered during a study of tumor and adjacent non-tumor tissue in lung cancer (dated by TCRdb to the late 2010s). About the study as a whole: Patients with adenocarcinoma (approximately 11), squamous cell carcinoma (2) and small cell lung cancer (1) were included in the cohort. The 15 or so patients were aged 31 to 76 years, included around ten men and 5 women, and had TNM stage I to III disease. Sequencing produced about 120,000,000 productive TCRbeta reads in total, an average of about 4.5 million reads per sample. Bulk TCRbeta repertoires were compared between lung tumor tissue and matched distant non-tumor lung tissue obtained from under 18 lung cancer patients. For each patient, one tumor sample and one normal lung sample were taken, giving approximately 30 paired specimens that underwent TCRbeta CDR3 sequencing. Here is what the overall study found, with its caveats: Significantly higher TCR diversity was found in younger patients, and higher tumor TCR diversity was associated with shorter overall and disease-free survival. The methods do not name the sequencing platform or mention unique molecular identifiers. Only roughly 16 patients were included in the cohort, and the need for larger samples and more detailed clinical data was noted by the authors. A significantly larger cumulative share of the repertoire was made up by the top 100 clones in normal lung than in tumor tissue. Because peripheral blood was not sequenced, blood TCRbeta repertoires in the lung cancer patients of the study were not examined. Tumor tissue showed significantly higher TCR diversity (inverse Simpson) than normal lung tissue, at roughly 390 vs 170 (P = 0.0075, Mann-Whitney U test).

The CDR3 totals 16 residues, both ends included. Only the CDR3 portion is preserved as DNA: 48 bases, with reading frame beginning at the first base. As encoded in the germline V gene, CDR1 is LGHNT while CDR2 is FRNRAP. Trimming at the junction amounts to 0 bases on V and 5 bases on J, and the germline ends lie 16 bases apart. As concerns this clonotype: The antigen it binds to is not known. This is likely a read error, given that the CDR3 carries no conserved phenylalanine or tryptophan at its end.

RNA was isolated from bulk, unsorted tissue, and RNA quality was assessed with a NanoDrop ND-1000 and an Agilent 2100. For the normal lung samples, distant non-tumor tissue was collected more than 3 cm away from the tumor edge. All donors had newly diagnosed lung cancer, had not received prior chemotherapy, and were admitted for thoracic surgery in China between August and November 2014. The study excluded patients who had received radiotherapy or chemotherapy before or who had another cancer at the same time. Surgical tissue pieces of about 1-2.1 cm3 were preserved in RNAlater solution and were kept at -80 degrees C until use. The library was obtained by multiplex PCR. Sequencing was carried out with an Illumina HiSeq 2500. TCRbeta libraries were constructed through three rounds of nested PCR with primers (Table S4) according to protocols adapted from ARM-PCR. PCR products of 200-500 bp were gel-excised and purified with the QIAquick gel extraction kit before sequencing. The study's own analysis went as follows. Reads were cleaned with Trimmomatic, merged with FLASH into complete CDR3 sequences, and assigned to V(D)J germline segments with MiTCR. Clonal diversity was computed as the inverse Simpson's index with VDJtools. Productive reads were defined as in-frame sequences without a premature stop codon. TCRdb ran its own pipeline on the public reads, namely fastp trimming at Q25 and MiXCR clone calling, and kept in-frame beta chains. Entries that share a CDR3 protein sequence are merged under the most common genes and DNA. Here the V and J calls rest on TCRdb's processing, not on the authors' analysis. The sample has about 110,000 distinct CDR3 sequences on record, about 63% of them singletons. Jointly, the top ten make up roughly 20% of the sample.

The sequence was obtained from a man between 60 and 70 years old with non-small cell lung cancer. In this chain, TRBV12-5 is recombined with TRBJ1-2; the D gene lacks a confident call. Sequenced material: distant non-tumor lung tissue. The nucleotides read TGTGCTAGTGGTTTGGTACCACCCGTGAGATCATATGGCTACACCCTC. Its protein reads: CASGLVPPVRSYGYTL.